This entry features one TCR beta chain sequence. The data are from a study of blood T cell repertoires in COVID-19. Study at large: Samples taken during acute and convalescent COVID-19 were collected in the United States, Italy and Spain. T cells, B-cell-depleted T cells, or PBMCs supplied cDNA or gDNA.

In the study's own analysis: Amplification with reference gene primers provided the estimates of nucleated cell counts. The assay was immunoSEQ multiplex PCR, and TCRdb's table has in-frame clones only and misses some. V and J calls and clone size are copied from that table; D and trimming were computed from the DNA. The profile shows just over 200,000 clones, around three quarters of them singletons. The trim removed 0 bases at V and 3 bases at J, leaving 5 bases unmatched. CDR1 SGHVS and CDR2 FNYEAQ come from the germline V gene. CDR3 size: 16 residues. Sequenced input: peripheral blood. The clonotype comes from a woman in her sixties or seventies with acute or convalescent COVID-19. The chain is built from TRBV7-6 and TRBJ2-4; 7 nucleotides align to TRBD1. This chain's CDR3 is CASSLAAGGVKNIQYF. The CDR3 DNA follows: TGTGCCAGCAGCTTAGCGGCAGGGGGTGTCAAAAACATTCAGTACTTC.